Each of the 11 T cell receptor beta chains below was sequenced from the same sample in a study of cytomegalovirus exposure and HLA in healthy donors. It was with 60 Vbeta and 13 Jbeta primers that the PCR ran. Clones were read by immunoSEQ multiplex PCR, and TCRdb kept only the in-frame ones, dropping some. The top ten hold about 11% of the sample, which has about 140,000 clones, approximately 82% seen once. Material: PBMCs. These receptors were collected from a man aged 18 to 29 in good health and CMV-seropositive.

The V gene is TRBV29-1, the J gene TRBJ2-2; D gene ambiguous. Germline-derived CDR1 and CDR2 are SQVTM and ANQGSEA. Trimming cost V 7 bases and J 0 bases, with 12 bases left between them. The CDR3 spans 14 residues. The DNA of the CDR3 is TGCAGCGCCCGCGGCAGTTCGAACACCGGGGAGCTGTTTTTT. As protein: CSARGSSNTGELFF.

This rearrangement joins TRBV2 to TRBJ1-4, with D unresolved. The CDR3 has 15 residues. Germline lookup yields CDR1 SNHLY and CDR2 FYNNEI. V lost 6 bases to trimming and J lost 0 bases, with 11 bases between them. The CDR3 region has the DNA TGTGCCAGCAGCCTAACGGTCACAACTAATGAAAAACTGTTTTTT. It encodes CASSLTVTTNEKLFF.

The V and J genes are TRBV9 and TRBJ1-1; TRBD1 might be the D (6 bases). The ends were cut back, 2 bases at V and 7 bases at J, with 15 bases in the middle. Per germline, CDR1 SGDLS and CDR2 YYNGEE. The CDR3 totals 14 residues. CDR3 sequence (DNA): TGTGCCAGCAGCGTGTCACAGGGCTTGGGTGAAGCTTTCTTT. It encodes CASSVSQGLGEAFF.

The chain recombines TRBV29-1 with TRBJ2-1; the match to TRBD2 covers 8 bases. Germline V gene lookup returns CDR1 SQVTM and CDR2 ANQGSEA. The CDR3 consists of 13 residues. The trim removed 6 bases at V and 6 bases at J, leaving 7 bases unmatched. Here the CDR3 reads CSVPAGAGNEQFF. DNA of the CDR3: TGCAGCGTGCCAGCGGGAGCAGGCAATGAGCAGTTCTTC.

This chain links TRBV7-6 with TRBJ1-1; tentative D call: TRBD1 (6 bases). Germline CDR1 and CDR2: SGHVS and FNYEAQ. The CDR3 loop spans 13 amino acids. Trimming left V 4 bases short and J 1 base short, with 7 bases between. The CDR3 loop is CASSSTGNTEAFF. The CDR3, as DNA: TGTGCCAGCAGCTCGACAGGGAACACTGAAGCTTTCTTT.

The chain uses TRBV6-5 and TRBJ1-6; 10 bases map to TRBD1. The CDR3 has 14 amino acids. Germline assignment: CDR1 MNHEY and CDR2 SVGAGI. The trim removed 6 bases at V and 8 bases at J, leaving 4 bases unmatched. The CDR3 DNA follows: TGTGCCAGCAGGGCGGGACAGGGGCATTCACCCCTCCACTTT. As protein: CASRAGQGHSPLHF.

The rearrangement links TRBV18 to TRBJ2-5; D may be TRBD1 (6 bases). This CDR3 has 13 residues. Per the germline V gene, CDR1 is KGHSH and CDR2 is LQKENI. V was cut by 6 bases and J by 1 base, with 9 bases left in between. CDR3 DNA: TGTGCCAGCTCGAGGACAGTCCAAGAGACCCAGTACTTC. It codes for CASSRTVQETQYF.

This clone occurred a few times. V and J are TRBV1 and TRBJ2-1; the table's D gene call, TRBD2, was not cross checked with the DNA. TRBV1 is a documented pseudogene. The CDR3 is made up of 14 amino acids. CDR3 residues: CSPRLAGGYNEQFF. The CDR3 DNA is TGCAGCCCGAGGCTAGCGGGAGGATACAATGAGCAGTTCTTC.

This clone was seen a few times. CDR3 in DNA: TGTGCCAGCGGTTCACAGGGGAACACTGAAGCTTTCTTT. Its protein is CASGSQGNTEAFF. This rearrangement joins TRBV6-6 to TRBJ1-1; weak D call: TRBD1 (6 bases). Germline-derived CDR1 and CDR2 are MNHNY and SVGAGI (reference sequence). V lost 8 bases and J 1 base, leaving 11 bases between the germline ends. The CDR3 extends over 13 amino acids.

This clone appeared once. The rearrangement links TRBV7-9 to TRBJ2-7, with TRBD2 matching over 10 bases. The CDR3 has 14 amino acids. V was clipped by 6 bases and J by 1 base; unmatched bases: 3. From germline, CDR1 is SEHNR and CDR2 FQNEAQ (reference sequence). This chain's CDR3 is CASRPSGSSYEQYF. The CDR3 DNA sequence: TGTGCCAGCAGACCTAGCGGGAGTTCCTACGAGCAGTACTTC.

This clone was seen more than once but under ten times. The chain joins TRBV7-6 to TRBJ2-5, with D perhaps TRBD2 (5 bases). Germline CDR1 is SGHVS and CDR2 is FNYEAQ. The CDR3 is made up of 15 amino acids. V lost 5 bases to trimming and J lost 5 bases, with 18 bases between them. CDR3 protein: CASSPENQRGETQYF. CDR3 in DNA: TGTGCCAGCAGCCCAGAAAACCAGCGCGGGGAGACCCAGTACTTC.